The rows below give T cell receptor beta chains drawn from one sample of a study of blood T cell repertoires in COVID-19. This table comes from immunoSEQ multiplex PCR, and its TCRdb copy is limited to in-frame clones, with some not included. The table records 200,000 to 250,000 clones, about 90% of them present only once. Material for sequencing was peripheral blood. The receptors were sampled from a man aged 40-49 years with active or convalescent COVID-19. Both conserved end residues are part of each CDR3. The D gene is left open where the match is weak. The size entry is marked missing in some rows and otherwise reads once, few, many or a size class.

V gene	D gene	clone size	J gene	CDR3 DNA	CDR3 protein
TRBV19	TRBD1	once	TRBJ2-1	TGTGCCAGTAGTATTCGTAAGACAGGGGGTAGCAATGAGCAGTTCTTC	CASSIRKTGGSNEQFF
TRBV28	NA	NA	TRBJ1-2	TGTGCCAGCAGTCCCAGGGGCTATGGCTACACCTTC	CASSPRGYGYTF
TRBV19	NA	NA	TRBJ1-1	TGTGCCAGCGCCTCCACGGTGAACACTGAAGCTTTCTTT	CASASTVNTEAFF
TRBV28	TRBD1	NA	TRBJ1-1	TGTGCCAGCAGTTTCAACAGGGGGGGAGCTTTCTTT	CASSFNRGGAFF
TRBV3-1/TRBV3-2	NA	NA	TRBJ1-4	TGTGCCAGCAGCAAGGGGGCAACTAATGAAAAACTGTTTTTT	CASSKGATNEKLFF
TRBV28	TRBD1	NA	TRBJ1-6	TGTGCCAGCACCCCGGGGGGGACAGGGAATTCACCCCTCCACTTT	CASTPGGTGNSPLHF
TRBV19	TRBD2	NA	TRBJ2-5	TGTGCCAGTAGTAGGTGGACTAGCGGATTCCAAGAGACCCAGTACTTC	CASSRWTSGFQETQYF
TRBV7-9	NA	NA	TRBJ1-1	TGTGCCAGCAGCTTAGGGGCTTGGGAAGCTTTCTTT	CASSLGAWEAFF
TRBV27	TRBD1	NA	TRBJ1-4	TGTGCCAGCAGATCGGGACAGGTTAATGAAAAACTGTTTTTT	CASRSGQVNEKLFF
TRBV5-4	TRBD1	NA	TRBJ2-5	TGTGCCAGCAGCTCCCGACAGGGTCCCGAGACCCAGTACTTC	CASSSRQGPETQYF
TRBV18	NA	few	TRBJ1-1	TGTGCCAGCTCCCCCGACAGGACTAACACTGAAGCTTTCTTT	CASSPDRTNTEAFF
TRBV6-1	TRBD1	NA	TRBJ1-1	TGTGCCAGCAGTGGGACAGGGGTGGTTGCGGAAGCTTTCTTT	CASSGTGVVAEAFF
TRBV12-3/TRBV12-4	NA	NA	TRBJ1-5	TGTGCCAGCAGCCCGGTCCTAAATCAGCCCCAGCATTTT	CASSPVLNQPQHF
TRBV6-6	NA	NA	TRBJ1-2	TGTGCCAGCAGTACTGGGGGGAGGGAGCGTAATGGCTACACCTTC	CASSTGGRERNGYTF
TRBV9	TRBD1	NA	TRBJ2-1	TGTGCCAGCAGCACGACAGGGGAAGGCTACAATGAGCAGTTCTTC	CASSTTGEGYNEQFF
TRBV5-1	NA	NA	TRBJ2-5	TGCGCCAGCAGCTTAACAGGGAACCAAGAGACCCAGTACTTC	CASSLTGNQETQYF
TRBV6-6	TRBD1	once	TRBJ1-5	TGTGCCAGCAGCCCCCAGACCCAGGGGGCCTATCAGCCCCAGCATTTT	CASSPQTQGAYQPQHF
TRBV5-1	NA	NA	TRBJ1-1	TGCGCCAGCAGCTCCTTCTTGCGACAACACACTGAAGCTTTCTTT	CASSSFLRQHTEAFF
TRBV6-5	TRBD2	NA	TRBJ2-1	TGTGCCAGCAGTTATACGGCGGGGGGGTCATATGAGCAGTTCTTC	CASSYTAGGSYEQFF
TRBV6-5	NA	NA	TRBJ2-7	TGTGCCAGCACCCCTAGTGAGAGGGTTGGTTACGAGCAGTACTTC	CASTPSERVGYEQYF
TRBV11-3	NA	NA	TRBJ2-3	TGTGCCAGCAGCCCCTCGGGTGGGGGCGGCACAGATACGCAGTATTTT	CASSPSGGGGTDTQYF
TRBV5-1	NA	NA	TRBJ2-3	TGCGCCAGCAGCTCTGCAGATACGCAGTATTTT	CASSSADTQYF
TRBV10-3	TRBD1	NA	TRBJ1-5	TGTGCCACGACAGGGGGTACGAATCAGCCCCAGCATTTT	CATTGGTNQPQHF
TRBV2	NA	few	TRBJ1-5	TGTGCCAGCAGAGCAAGAAGTTACAATCAGCCCCAGCATTTT	CASRARSYNQPQHF